This TCR beta chain comes out of a study of blood T cells in healthy people across ages. Through a sample-barcoded 5' primer and a J-beta primer mix, a second PCR was run for about 6 to 11 cycles. CDR3-containing paired-end reads numbered at least 2.5 million in each sample. TCRdb independently ran MiXCR on the 5' RACE reads; one entry per CDR3 protein. The table shows about 800,000 distinct CDR3 sequences, with approximately 25% occurring only once. At least 7 million PBMCs were isolated per sample. Germline V gene sequence: CDR1 SEHNR, CDR2 FQNEAQ (reference sequence). The CDR3 loop spans 12 amino acids. V lost 10 bases, J lost 1 base, and 11 bases lay in between. This clonotype occurred a few times. This same sample was also taken into another study, of T cells of mothers and their children. Turning to that study: Overlap in related mother-child pairs always slightly exceeded unrelated pairs, never significantly.

The chain combines TRBV7-9 with TRBJ2-7, with a possible D match to TRBD2 (6 bases). Sequenced: blood. The source is a boy younger than 18 in good health. CDR3 sequence reads: CATFGGSYEQYF. In nucleotides, the CDR3 is TGTGCCACCTTCGGAGGGTCCTACGAGCAGTACTTC.